This TCR beta chain originates from a study of blood T cells in healthy people across ages. A second PCR, run for about 6 to 11 cycles, used a sample-barcoded 5' primer plus a J-beta primer mix. Unique molecular identifiers of 12 random nucleotides labeled each cDNA. In TCRdb, the 5' RACE reads were re-called with MiXCR into one record per CDR3 protein. There are under 950,000 distinct CDR3 sequences in the sample; over 20% occur only once, and roughly 22% lies in the top ten. Total RNA, at least 5.5 micrograms per sample, was extracted from PBMCs. Study outcomes and limitations: It was not known whether donors were CMV positive (a possible confounder of expanded clonotype changes).

Turning to this clonotype: The antigen is not known.

This CDR3 is built from 15 residues. V lost 0 bases and J lost 5; bases outside the gene matches: 6. Germline CDR1 reads SEHNR; CDR2 reads FQNEAQ (reference sequence). This sequence joins TRBV7-9 and TRBJ1-1, with TRBD1 matching 7 bases. This TCR derives from a man between 65 and 79 years old in good health. The sequenced sample was blood. For the CDR3, the DNA is TGTGCCAGCAGCTTAGCGTCAGGGGGAGGGACTGAAGCTTTCTTT. Its translation is CASSLASGGGTEAFF.